These 30 T cell receptor beta chains originate from one sample sequenced in a study of neoadjuvant nivolumab and ipilimumab in lung cancer. The protocol was immunoSEQ multiplex PCR, while the TCRdb copy is restricted to in-frame clones and leaves out a portion. Of some 6,900 clones listed, 89% were seen once; the top ten hold roughly 2.3%. The input for sequencing was tumor tissue, taken after neoadjuvant nivolumab, alone or with ipilimumab, at or shortly before surgery. All receptors derive from an adult with non-small cell lung cancer. Some clones in this sample may be carry-over from other donors' samples.

The chain carries TRBV7-9 and TRBJ1-1; D is perhaps TRBD1 (5 bases). Germline V lookup: CDR1 SEHNR, CDR2 FQNEAQ (reference sequence). This CDR3 region has 15 residues. V lost 5 bases, J lost 1 base, and 14 bases lay in between. The CDR3 region has the DNA TGTGCCAGCAGCCCGCGGGACCTCTCGAACACTGAAGCTTTCTTT. Protein sequence: CASSPRDLSNTEAFF. Using reference TRBV7-9 and TRBJ1-1 for the parts outside the CDR3, the full variable domain is DTGVSQNPRHKITKRGQNVTFRCDPISEHNRLYWYRQTLGQGPEFLTYFQNEAQLEKSRLLSDRFSAERPKGSFSTLEIQRTEQGDSAMYLCASSPRDLSNTEAFFGQGTRLTVV.

CDR3 nucleotide sequence: TGCGCCAGCAGTGAGTCTGGGGGATATACGCAGTATTTT. This sequence encodes CASSESGGYTQYF. The chain has TRBV10-1 and TRBJ2-3; D might be TRBD1 or TRBD2, each matching 5 bases. Germline CDR1 and CDR2: WNHNN and SYGVQD (reference sequence). With 0 bases removed from V and 7 bases from J, the gap between germline ends came to 8 bases. The CDR3 extends over 13 amino acids.

This clone was seen more than once but under ten times. The chain carries TRBV27 and TRBJ2-1; D is possibly TRBD1 (6 bases). Trimming stripped 5 bases from V and 7 bases from J, with 12 bases between. Per germline, CDR1 MNHEY and CDR2 SMNVEV (reference sequence). This CDR3 has 13 amino acids. The CDR3 reads CASSGDKGNEQFF. Here the CDR3 DNA reads TGTGCCAGCAGTGGGGACAAGGGGAATGAGCAGTTCTTC.

This clone came up once. This chain uses TRBV29-1 with TRBJ1-2; D is uncertain. The germline V gene encodes CDR1 SQVTM and CDR2 ANQGSEA. This CDR3 is built from 14 residues. Deletions cut 2 bases from V and 4 bases from J, with 14 bases between. This CDR3 reads CSVEWADRGYGYTF. The CDR3 nucleotides read TGCAGCGTTGAATGGGCGGACCGGGGCTATGGCTACACCTTC.

The V call is TRBV18, the J call TRBJ1-5; D gene ambiguous. Germline CDR1 and CDR2: KGHSH and LQKENI. This CDR3 spans 15 amino acids. V was cut by 3 bases and J by 0 bases, with 9 bases left in between. CDR3 sequence reads: CASSPARNSNQPQHF. CDR3 in DNA: TGTGCCAGCTCACCGGCCAGGAATAGCAATCAGCCCCAGCATTTT.

This clone appeared a single time. The chain combines TRBV5-1 with TRBJ2-7, with D maybe TRBD1 (5 bases). Germline values: CDR1 SGHRS, CDR2 YFSETQ. V dropped 4 bases and J dropped 6 bases, with 20 bases sitting between them. The CDR3 runs to 15 residues. In DNA, the CDR3 is TGCGCCAGCAGCCCGACCCCAGGGAATCCGGGCGAGCAGTACTTC. Translated: CASSPTPGNPGEQYF.

A remark on this clone: One junction end does not reproduce the germline sequence, and a read error may be involved. This chain uses TRBV7-7 with TRBJ2-3; D may be TRBD1 (6 bases). CDR3 length: 14 residues. Germline-derived CDR1 and CDR2 are SSHAT and FNYEAQ (reference sequence). This chain's CDR3 is CASSPTGSTDTQYF. The CDR3 DNA follows: TGTGCTAGCAGCCCCACAGGGAGCACAGATACGCAGTATTTT.

The chain joins TRBV7-9 to TRBJ1-2; no reliable D call. There are 15 residues in the CDR3. The germline V gene has CDR1 SEHNR and CDR2 FQNEAQ (reference sequence). Trimming pared 5 bases from V and 9 bases from J, leaving 22 bases between. The chain's CDR3 is CASSLHVLRTLSYTF. The CDR3 nucleotides read TGTGCCAGCAGCCTCCACGTACTTAGGACGCTTAGCTACACCTTC.

V and J are TRBV7-2 and TRBJ2-1, with 8 bases aligning to TRBD1. Germline assignment: CDR1 SGHTA and CDR2 FQGNSA. The CDR3 runs to 14 residues. V lost 2 bases, J lost 7 bases, and 4 bases stayed unmatched. The CDR3 DNA follows: TGTGCCAGCAGCTTAAGGACAGGGTCGAATGAGCAGTTCTTC. Encoded protein: CASSLRTGSNEQFF.

The chain's CDR3 is CAISTNHNYGYTF. The CDR3 DNA is TGTGCCATCAGTACCAACCATAACTATGGCTACACCTTC. V and J are TRBV10-3 and TRBJ1-2; D is undetermined. V was cut by 5 bases and J by 1 base, with 8 bases left in between. CDR1 ENHRY and CDR2 SYGVKD come from the germline V gene. The CDR3 spans 13 residues.

The V and J genes are TRBV5-1 and TRBJ1-1, with D hard to call. The CDR3 has 15 amino acids. Between the trimmed V and J ends, which lost 0 bases and 2 bases, there was a span of 11 bases. Germline V gene data show CDR1 as SGHRS and CDR2 as YFSETQ. The DNA for the CDR3 is TGCGCCAGCAGCTTGGAGACGCAAGTTAACACTGAAGCTTTCTTT. Residues: CASSLETQVNTEAFF.

V is TRBV6-1 and J is TRBJ1-5, with 10 bases fitting TRBD1. CDR1 MNHNS and CDR2 SASEGT come from the germline V gene. Trimming took 7 bases from V and 6 from J; bases not matched to a gene: 9. CDR3 size: 15 residues. The CDR3 DNA follows: TGTGCCAGCAACCCATCCGGGACAGGGGTTCAGCCCCAGCATTTT. Translation gives CASNPSGTGVQPQHF.

This rearrangement joins TRBV18 to TRBJ2-7, with D perhaps TRBD2 (5 bases). CDR3 length equals 15 residues. V was shortened by 0 bases and J by 4 bases, with 13 bases between the two germline ends. Germline assignment: CDR1 KGHSH and CDR2 LQKENI. As DNA, the CDR3 is TGTGCCAGCTCACCACCGTCCAAAGGAGGTTACGAGCAGTACTTC. It specifies CASSPPSKGGYEQYF.

The rearrangement uses TRBV5-5 and TRBJ2-3, with 8 nucleotides matching TRBD1. Germline V gene sequence: CDR1 SGHKS, CDR2 YYEKEE (reference sequence). The V segment lost 0 bases and the J segment 3 bases; nucleotides outside the gene matches: 6. The CDR3 extends over 16 amino acids. This CDR3 is CASSLGQGSGTDTQYF. CDR3 DNA: TGTGCCAGCAGCTTGGGACAGGGGTCGGGGACAGATACGCAGTATTTT.

This sequence joins TRBV27 and TRBJ1-1; possible D gene TRBD1, 6 bases. Germline CDR1 and CDR2: MNHEY and SMNVEV (reference sequence). V shed 5 bases and J shed 7 bases, with 17 bases lying between them. The CDR3 is 14 residues long. CDR3 nucleotides: TGTGCCAGCAGTCTGGTGGGGGGCCAGGGTGAAGCTTTCTTT. Protein sequence: CASSLVGGQGEAFF.

This sequence joins TRBV19 and TRBJ1-1; no clear D gene. Germline assignment: CDR1 LNHDA and CDR2 SQIVND (reference sequence). The CDR3 covers 13 residues. The V and J ends lost 3 bases and 4 bases respectively, with 9 bases between them. The CDR3 reads CASSIGQTTEAFF. CDR3 DNA sequence: TGTGCCAGTAGTATTGGTCAGACCACTGAAGCTTTCTTT.

J is TRBJ2-2 and V is TRBV18; 10 nucleotides match TRBD1. The CDR3 extends over 15 amino acids. From germline, CDR1 is KGHSH and CDR2 LQKENI. The V and J ends lost 3 bases and 8 bases, in that order; junction bases with no gene match: 6. The DNA for the CDR3 is TGTGCCAGCTCACCCGGGACAGGGGATCAGGGGGAGCTGTTTTTT. This codes for CASSPGTGDQGELFF.

This clone came up once. The J gene is TRBJ2-7, the V gene TRBV19, with 9 bases lining up with TRBD1. The CDR3 loop spans 13 amino acids. V shed 8 bases and J 6 bases; nucleotides not matched to a gene: 8. The germline CDR1 and CDR2 sequences are LNHDA and SQIVND (reference sequence). CDR3 nucleotides: TGTGCCAGTTTCCGGGACAGGGACTTCGAGCAGTACTTC. Amino acid sequence: CASFRDRDFEQYF.

This clone showed up just a few times. The chain has TRBV25-1 and TRBJ2-7; the D is unclear. The germline V and J ends were trimmed by 8 bases and 7 bases, with 12 bases remaining between them. This CDR3 has 11 amino acids. The germline CDR1 and CDR2 sequences are MGHDK and SYGVNS. The CDR3 bases are TGTGCCAGCGGGTGGGGTGGAGAGCAGTACTTC. Encoded protein: CASGWGGEQYF.

This clone was counted a single time. The CDR3 does not close with the conserved phenylalanine or tryptophan, likely indicating a read error. The limits of the CDR3 on the DNA are not certain, so only TCRdb's listed CDR3 is given. V is TRBV2 and J is TRBJ2-7; no check of the table's D call, TRBD1, against the DNA was made. The CDR3 length is 11 residues, termini included. Germline CDR1 is SNHLY and CDR2 is FYNNEI. CDR3 region: CASSDWTGRTI.

The gene calls are TRBV5-8 and TRBJ2-3; the D is unclear. CDR1 and CDR2 from the germline V gene are SGHTS and YDEGEE. The V end lost 4 bases, the J end lost 1 base, and 7 bases lay between the germline ends. There are 13 residues in the CDR3. As DNA, the CDR3 is TGTGCCAGCAGCCGAGGTCGCACAGATACGCAGTATTTT. This gives the protein CASSRGRTDTQYF.

The rearrangement joins TRBV5-4 to TRBJ2-1, with 8 bases fitting TRBD1. After removal of 3 bases from V and 4 bases from J, the junction contained 3 bases not matched to a gene. This CDR3 spans 14 amino acids. In germline, CDR1 is SGHNT, CDR2 YYREEE (reference sequence). The CDR3 sequence is CASSSRDRYNEQFF. As DNA, the CDR3 is TGTGCCAGCAGCTCCCGGGACAGGTACAATGAGCAGTTCTTC.

The chain carries TRBV18 and TRBJ1-2; D unclear. CDR1 and CDR2 (germline): KGHSH, LQKENI. V was clipped by 0 bases and J by 4 bases, with 12 bases between them. This CDR3 has 15 residues. CDR3 DNA sequence: TGTGCCAGCTCACCACCGGCGGCGGGGTTCTATGGCTACACCTTC. Translating gives CASSPPAAGFYGYTF.

The rearrangement uses TRBV9 and TRBJ2-3; TRBD2 matches 10 bases. Trimming cost V 8 bases and J 6 bases; bases outside gene matches: 6. The CDR3 is made up of 13 amino acids. Germline CDR1 and CDR2: SGDLS and YYNGEE. In nucleotides, the CDR3 is TGTGCCAGTGGTCTAGCGGGAGCGGATACGCAGTATTTT. It is translated as CASGLAGADTQYF.

This sequence joins TRBV6-5 and TRBJ1-2, with 9 bases identical to TRBD1. Germline V gene data show CDR1 as MNHEY and CDR2 as SVGAGI. The CDR3 contains 13 residues. The junction had 2 bases not matched to a gene; V was cut back by 6 bases and J by 3 bases. The CDR3 nucleotides read TGTGCCAGCAGCCGACAGGGGGACTATGGCTACACCTTC. Translated: CASSRQGDYGYTF.

V gene TRBV2 combines with J gene TRBJ1-2; D gene uncertain. The CDR3 extends over 13 amino acids. Trimming took 2 bases from V and 8 from J, leaving 12 bases between them. The V gene's germline CDR1 is SNHLY and CDR2 FYNNEI. The CDR3 is CASSERREGGYTF. The DNA for the CDR3 is TGTGCCAGCAGTGAAAGAAGGGAGGGAGGCTACACCTTC.

This chain joins TRBV5-5 and TRBJ2-1, with TRBD1 as a possible D gene (5 bases). Germline values: CDR1 SGHKS, CDR2 YYEKEE (reference sequence). The V end was cut by 4 bases, the J end by 2 bases, with 10 bases between. The CDR3 is made up of 14 amino acids. This CDR3 is CASSPQTAYNEQFF. DNA of the CDR3: TGTGCCAGCAGCCCTCAGACAGCCTACAATGAGCAGTTCTTC. The full variable domain, rest sourced from reference TRBV5-5 and TRBJ2-1, is DAGVTQSPTHLIKTRGQQVTLRCSPISGHKSVSWYQQVLGQGPQFIFQYYEKEERGRGNFPDRFSARQFPNYSSELNVNALLLGDSALYLCASSPQTAYNEQFFGPGTRLTVL.

The genes are TRBV5-1 and TRBJ2-5, with TRBD2 matching 8 bases. This CDR3 is built from 14 residues. With V trimmed by 3 bases and J by 5 bases, 6 bases remained unmatched. From germline, CDR1 is SGHRS and CDR2 YFSETQ. CDR3 in amino acids: CASSSGLARETQYF. CDR3 DNA sequence: TGCGCCAGCAGCTCCGGACTAGCTCGGGAGACCCAGTACTTC.

The chain combines TRBV7-6 with TRBJ1-1; D gene uncertain. The CDR3 covers 13 residues. V was clipped by 1 base and J by 0 bases, with 3 bases between them. The germline gives CDR1 SGHVS, CDR2 FNYEAQ. CDR3 sequence reads: CASSLDLNTEAFF. The CDR3 nucleotides are TGTGCCAGCAGCTTAGACCTGAACACTGAAGCTTTCTTT.

The rearrangement joins TRBV5-1 to TRBJ2-5, with 12 bases fitting TRBD1. Germline CDR1 SGHRS, CDR2 YFSETQ. This CDR3 comprises 14 residues. With 7 bases clipped from V and 5 bases from J, the junction kept 6 bases outside the gene matches. The CDR3 reads CASYGTGGRETQYF. The CDR3, as DNA: TGCGCCAGCTACGGGACAGGGGGCAGGGAGACCCAGTACTTC.